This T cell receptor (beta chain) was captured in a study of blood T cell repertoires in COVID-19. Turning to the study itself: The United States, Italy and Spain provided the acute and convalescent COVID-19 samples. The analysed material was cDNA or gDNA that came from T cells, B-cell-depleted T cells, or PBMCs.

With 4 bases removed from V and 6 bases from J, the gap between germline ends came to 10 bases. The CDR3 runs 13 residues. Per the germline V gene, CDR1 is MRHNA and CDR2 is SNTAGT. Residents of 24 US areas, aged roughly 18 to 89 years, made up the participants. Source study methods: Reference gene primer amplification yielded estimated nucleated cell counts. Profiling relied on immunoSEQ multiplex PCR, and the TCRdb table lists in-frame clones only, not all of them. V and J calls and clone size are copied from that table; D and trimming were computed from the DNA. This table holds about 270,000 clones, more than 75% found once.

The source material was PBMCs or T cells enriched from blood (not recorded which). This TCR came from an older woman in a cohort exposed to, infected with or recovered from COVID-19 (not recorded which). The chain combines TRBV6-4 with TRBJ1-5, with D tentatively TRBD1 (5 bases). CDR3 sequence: CASSADQGQPQHF. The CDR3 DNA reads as TGTGCCAGCAGTGCGGACCAGGGTCAGCCCCAGCATTTT.